Listed here are 20 T cell receptor beta chains from one sample, sequenced in a study of T cells after yellow fever vaccination. TCRdb independently ran MiXCR on the 5' RACE reads; one entry per CDR3 protein. The sample lists over 200,000 distinct CDR3 sequences, approximately 6.8% occurring once. The material sequenced was CD4+ T cells sorted from PBMCs, taken on the day of the yellow fever booster vaccination. The receptors were gathered from a man under 40 who received the YFV17D yellow fever vaccine.

This clonotype showed up many times. The genes are TRBV7-2 and TRBJ2-5; D could derive from TRBD1 or TRBD2 (5 bases each). With 2 bases removed from V and 2 bases from J, the gap between germline ends came to 9 bases. Germline V gene sequence: CDR1 SGHTA, CDR2 FQGNSA. This CDR3 comprises 14 residues. CDR3 sequence (DNA): TGTGCCAGCAGCTTAAGAGGGGTACAAGAGACCCAGTACTTC. Translated: CASSLRGVQETQYF.

This clonotype was seen a handful of times. The rearrangement joins TRBV24-1 to TRBJ2-1, with 10 bases fitting TRBD2. Germline V lookup: CDR1 KGHDR, CDR2 SFDVKD. The CDR3 length is 16 residues. V lost 4 bases and J lost 9; bases outside the gene matches: 11. The CDR3 DNA reads TGTGCCACCAGTGAACCCCTCACTAGCGGGAAGACTGAGCAGTTCTTC. This translates into CATSEPLTSGKTEQFF.

The chain links TRBV12-3 or TRBV12-4 to TRBJ2-5; the match to TRBD2 covers 8 bases. V lost 0 bases and J lost 6; bases outside the gene matches: 6. The CDR3 sequence is 15 residues long. CDR3 sequence: CASSLAERERKTQYF. In nucleotides, the CDR3 is TGTGCCAGCAGTTTAGCGGAGCGGGAGCGGAAGACCCAGTACTTC.

V gene TRBV7-9 combines with J gene TRBJ2-1; weak D call: TRBD2 (6 bases). Germline loops: CDR1 SEHNR, CDR2 FQNEAQ (reference sequence). Trimming shortened V by 6 bases and J by 3 bases, and 18 bases separated the two germline ends. CDR3 length: 16 residues. The CDR3 region is CASRALLRENYNEQFF. Written as DNA, the CDR3 is TGTGCCAGCAGGGCTCTCTTACGGGAGAACTACAATGAGCAGTTCTTC. Combining the CDR3 with reference TRBV7-9 and TRBJ2-1 gives the whole variable domain DTGVSQNPRHKITKRGQNVTFRCDPISEHNRLYWYRQTLGQGPEFLTYFQNEAQLEKSRLLSDRFSAERPKGSFSTLEIQRTEQGDSAMYLCASRALLRENYNEQFFGPGTRLTVL.

This clonotype was counted between two and nine times. CDR3 protein: CASSQDPAAVPISSGNTIYF. CDR3 coding DNA: TGCGCCAGCAGCCAAGATCCGGCAGCCGTTCCGATCTCCTCTGGAAACACCATATATTTT. The rearrangement joins TRBV4-3 to TRBJ1-3; D gene ambiguous. This CDR3 has 20 residues. CDR1 LGHNA and CDR2 YSLEER come from the germline V gene. V was cut by 0 bases and J by 0 bases, with 21 bases left in between.

This clonotype occurred many times. The gene calls are TRBV12-3 or TRBV12-4 and TRBJ2-7, with D possibly TRBD2 on 6 matching bases. The CDR3 length is 13 residues. Trimming shortened V by 1 base and J by 7 bases, and 11 bases separated the two germline ends. The CDR3: CASSLGRAQEQYF. CDR3 DNA sequence: TGTGCCAGCAGTTTAGGGAGGGCCCAGGAGCAGTACTTC.

This clonotype was detected a few times. CDR3 in amino acids: CASSFRPGLAGRSSYNEQFF. CDR3 nucleotides: TGTGCCAGCAGCTTTCGCCCGGGACTAGCGGGCCGGAGCTCCTACAATGAGCAGTTCTTC. The chain carries TRBV12-3 or TRBV12-4 and TRBJ2-1; 12 positions agree with TRBD2. The V and J ends lost 6 bases and 0 bases, in that order; junction bases with no gene match: 15. This CDR3 spans 20 amino acids.

This chain joins TRBV19 and TRBJ2-3, with 10 bases matching TRBD2. This CDR3 has 15 amino acids. V lost 4 bases and J lost 3; bases outside the gene matches: 4. Germline V lookup: CDR1 LNHDA, CDR2 SQIVND (reference sequence). The CDR3 region has the DNA TGTGCCAGTAGTACTAGCGGGAGTCAAACAGATACGCAGTATTTT. Translated: CASSTSGSQTDTQYF.

The chain combines TRBV6-2 or TRBV6-3 with TRBJ1-1; 9 nucleotides agree with TRBD1. The CDR3 has 11 residues. Germline V lookup: CDR1 MNHEY, CDR2 SVGEGT. The junction had 7 bases not matched to a gene; V was cut back by 10 bases and J by 10 bases. The CDR3 DNA follows: TGTGCCACCTTACAGGGGGCAGGAGCTTTCTTT. It encodes CATLQGAGAFF.

The chain is built from TRBV20-1 and TRBJ2-4; 9 bases line up with TRBD1. Trimming took 0 bases from V and 7 from J; bases not matched to a gene: 13. The V gene's germline CDR1 is DFQATT and CDR2 SNEGSKA (reference sequence). This CDR3 region has 17 residues. CDR3 protein: CSARDPGQGSGENIQYF. CDR3 DNA: TGCAGTGCTAGAGATCCGGGACAGGGATCCGGAGAGAACATTCAGTACTTC.

This clonotype was recorded a few times. This chain uses TRBV12-3 or TRBV12-4 with TRBJ2-5; D gene unclear. The V end lost 2 bases, the J end lost 7 bases, and 8 bases lay between the germline ends. The CDR3 covers 12 residues. The CDR3 sequence is CASSLSSGTQYF. DNA of the CDR3: TGTGCCAGCAGTTTATCGTCTGGGACCCAGTACTTC.

This clonotype was observed a handful of times. No conserved phenylalanine or tryptophan is present at the end of the CDR3, so a read error is the likely explanation. The V gene is TRBV12-3 or TRBV12-4, the J gene TRBJ1-2; no definite D call. The CDR3 extends over 12 amino acids. V shed 5 bases and J shed 8 bases, with 12 bases lying between them. The CDR3 nucleotides read TGTGCCAGCAGTCCCTTAATTCAGGGCTACACCTTA. Protein: CASSPLIQGYTL.

V gene TRBV5-1 combines with J gene TRBJ1-1, with D hard to call. The CDR3 extends over 14 amino acids. Germline CDR1 SGHRS, CDR2 YFSETQ. V was clipped by 3 bases and J by 0 bases, with 9 bases between them. The CDR3 here is CASSSRSMNTEAFF. CDR3 DNA: TGCGCCAGCAGCTCCAGGTCCATGAACACTGAAGCTTTCTTT.

The table lists this clonotype with a few counts. V usage is TRBV11-2 and J usage is TRBJ2-4; TRBD2 matches 9 bases. This CDR3 contains 18 residues. J was trimmed by 0 bases and V by 6 bases; bases with no gene match: 12. Per germline, CDR1 SGHAT and CDR2 FQNNGV. This CDR3 reads CASRSKSGRTLAKNIQYF. The DNA for the CDR3 is TGTGCCAGCAGATCTAAAAGCGGGAGGACACTAGCCAAAAACATTCAGTACTTC. The full variable domain, rest sourced from reference TRBV11-2 and TRBJ2-4, is EAGVAQSPRYKIIEKRQSVAFWCNPISGHATLYWYQQILGQGPKLLIQFQNNGVVDDSQLPKDRFSAERLKGVDSTLKIQPAKLEDSAVYLCASRSKSGRTLAKNIQYFGAGTRLSVL.

This clonotype was recorded many times. The J gene is TRBJ2-7, the V gene TRBV20-1; D remains unclear. V was clipped by 6 bases and J by 1 base, with 7 bases between them. Germline V gene lookup returns CDR1 DFQATT and CDR2 SNEGSKA (reference sequence). The CDR3 extends over 11 amino acids. CDR3 loop: CSAEKSYEQYF. The CDR3 coding sequence is TGCAGTGCGGAAAAGTCCTACGAGCAGTACTTC.

This clonotype came up many times. The rearrangement uses TRBV6-5 and TRBJ2-2; 8 bases fit TRBD1. Germline CDR1 is MNHEY and CDR2 is SVGAGI. This CDR3 spans 15 amino acids. The V gene end was trimmed by 6 bases and the J gene end by 5 bases; junction bases not matched to a gene: 8. The CDR3 nucleotides read TGTGCCAGCAGGATACAGGGGGGTCAGACCGGGGAGCTGTTTTTT. Translation gives CASRIQGGQTGELFF.

The gene calls are TRBV5-1 and TRBJ1-1; D is undetermined. Germline V CDR1 and CDR2: SGHRS, YFSETQ. Deletions cut 3 bases from V and 0 bases from J, with 9 bases between. There are 14 residues in the CDR3. CDR3: CASSSTTLNTEAFF. CDR3 nucleotide sequence: TGCGCCAGCAGCTCGACGACGTTGAACACTGAAGCTTTCTTT.

V gene TRBV27 combines with J gene TRBJ1-1; D remains unclear. CDR3 length: 15 amino acids. In germline, CDR1 is MNHEY, CDR2 SMNVEV (reference sequence). The germline V and J ends were trimmed by 5 bases and 1 base, with 14 bases remaining between them. The chain's CDR3 is CASSSRLTENTEAFF. The CDR3 region has the DNA TGTGCCAGCAGTAGCAGGCTTACAGAGAACACTGAAGCTTTCTTT.

This clonotype came up many times. The V and J genes are TRBV28 and TRBJ2-7, with TRBD2 matching over 8 bases. CDR1 and CDR2 (germline): MDHEN, SYDVKM. The CDR3 totals 18 residues. Unmatched junction bases numbered 17, after V lost 5 bases and J lost 2 bases. CDR3: CASSDPGRAGGRPYEQYF. Here the CDR3 DNA reads TGTGCCAGCAGTGACCCCGGGAGAGCTGGCGGGAGGCCCTACGAGCAGTACTTC.

This clonotype was counted at least ten times. V usage is TRBV15 and J usage is TRBJ2-1; 8 bases line up with TRBD2. V dropped 5 bases and J dropped 0; count of bases not matched to a gene: 9. Germline assignment: CDR1 LNHNV and CDR2 YYDKDF (reference sequence). The CDR3 is 17 residues long. CDR3 coding DNA: TGTGCCACCAGCTACGAACTAGCGGATTCCTCCTACAATGAGCAGTTCTTC. Its translation is CATSYELADSSYNEQFF.